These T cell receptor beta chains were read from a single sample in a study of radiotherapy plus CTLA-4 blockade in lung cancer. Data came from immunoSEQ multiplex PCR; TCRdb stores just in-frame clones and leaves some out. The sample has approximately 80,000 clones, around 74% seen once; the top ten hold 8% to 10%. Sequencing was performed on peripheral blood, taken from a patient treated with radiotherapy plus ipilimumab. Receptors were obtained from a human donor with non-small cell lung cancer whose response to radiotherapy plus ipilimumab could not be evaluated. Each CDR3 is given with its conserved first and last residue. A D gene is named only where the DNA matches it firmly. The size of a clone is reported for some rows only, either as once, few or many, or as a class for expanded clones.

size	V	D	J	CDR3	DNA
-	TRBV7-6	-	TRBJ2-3	CASSLVPPDTQYF	TGTGCCAGCAGCTTAGTCCCTCCAGATACGCAGTATTTT
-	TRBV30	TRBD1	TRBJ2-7	CASHTTGPGYEQYF	TGTGCCTCACACACGACAGGGCCGGGGTACGAGCAGTACTTC
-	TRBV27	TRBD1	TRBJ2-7	CASSLTGGRYEQYF	TGTGCCAGCAGTCTCACAGGGGGTCGCTACGAGCAGTACTTC
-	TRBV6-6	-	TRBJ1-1	CASSYRGANTEAFF	TGTGCCAGCAGTTATCGGGGAGCGAACACTGAAGCTTTCTTT
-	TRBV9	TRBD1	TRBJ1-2	CASSVQFRDRGPYGYTF	TGTGCCAGCAGCGTCCAATTCCGGGACAGGGGTCCCTATGGCTACACCTTC
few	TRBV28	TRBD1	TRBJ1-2	CAGGQAYGYTF	TGTGCCGGGGGACAGGCCTATGGCTACACCTTC
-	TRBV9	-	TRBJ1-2	CASSVGPGLYNYGYTF	TGTGCCAGCAGCGTAGGCCCAGGGTTGTACAACTATGGCTACACCTTC
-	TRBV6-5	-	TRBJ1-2	CASSTPGVSGGYTF	TGTGCCAGCAGTACCCCAGGGGTTTCGGGAGGCTACACCTTC
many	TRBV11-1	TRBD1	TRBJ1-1	CASSPDRVNTEAFF	TGTGCCAGCAGCCCTGACAGGGTGAACACTGAAGCTTTCTTT
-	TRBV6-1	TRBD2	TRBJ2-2	CASSESRTSVNTGELFF	TGTGCCAGCAGTGAAAGCCGGACTAGCGTTAACACCGGGGAGCTGTTTTTT
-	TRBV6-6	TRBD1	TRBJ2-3	CASRDRATDTQYF	TGTGCCAGCAGGGACAGGGCGACAGATACGCAGTATTTT
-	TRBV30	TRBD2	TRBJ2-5	CAWMLAGGEETQYF	TGTGCCTGGATGCTAGCGGGGGGGGAGGAGACCCAGTACTTC
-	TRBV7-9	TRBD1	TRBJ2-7	CASSSKTGTGGSYEQYF	TGTGCCAGCAGCTCCAAAACCGGGACAGGGGGCTCCTACGAGCAGTACTTC
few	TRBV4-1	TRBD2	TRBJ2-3	CASSHVSGGTDTQYF	TGCGCCAGCAGCCACGTGTCCGGGGGGACAGATACGCAGTATTTT
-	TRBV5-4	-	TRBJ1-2	CASSLVDGVLYGYTF	TGTGCCAGCAGCTTGGTAGACGGAGTCCTCTATGGCTACACCTTC
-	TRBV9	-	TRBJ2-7	CASSVGFGQSYEQYF	TGTGCCAGCAGCGTAGGGTTCGGACAGTCCTACGAGCAGTACTTC
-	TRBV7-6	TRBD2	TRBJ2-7	CASSLGTSGGAYEQYF	TGTGCCAGCAGCTTGGGGACTAGCGGGGGGGCCTACGAGCAGTACTTC
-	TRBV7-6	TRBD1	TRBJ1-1	CASSLAGTEKDTEAFF	TGTGCCAGCAGCTTAGCGGGGACAGAAAAGGACACTGAAGCTTTCTTT
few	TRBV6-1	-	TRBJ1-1	CASGEPNTEAFF	TGTGCCAGCGGGGAGCCTAACACTGAAGCTTTCTTT
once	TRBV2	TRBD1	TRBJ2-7	CASSELGWTGSYEQYF	TGTGCCAGCAGTGAATTAGGCTGGACAGGTTCCTACGAGCAGTACTTC
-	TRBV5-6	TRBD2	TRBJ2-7	CASSLLAGTPYEQYF	TGTGCCAGCAGCTTACTAGCGGGAACACCCTACGAGCAGTACTTC
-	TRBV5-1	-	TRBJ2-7	CASSLGGEPYEQYF	TGCGCCAGCAGCTTAGGGGGTGAACCCTACGAGCAGTACTTC
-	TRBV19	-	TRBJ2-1	CASSIDLQGGQQFF	TGTGCCAGTAGTATAGATCTCCAGGGGGGCCAGCAGTTCTTC
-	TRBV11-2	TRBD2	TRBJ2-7	CASSVAGVNYEQYF	TGTGCCAGCAGTGTAGCGGGAGTCAACTACGAGCAGTACTTC
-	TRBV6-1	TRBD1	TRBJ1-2	CASNSLTGGADSSF	TGTGCCAGCAACTCACTGACAGGGGGCGCAGATTCCTCCTTC
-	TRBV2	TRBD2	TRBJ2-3	CASSAVAGGPGDTQYF	TGTGCCAGCAGTGCCGTCGCGGGGGGGCCGGGAGATACGCAGTATTTT
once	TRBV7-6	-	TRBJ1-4	CASRQDNEKLFF	TGTGCCAGCAGGCAGGATAATGAAAAACTGTTTTTT
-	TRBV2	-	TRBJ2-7	CASSLTYEQYF	TGTGCCAGCAGTTTAACCTACGAGCAGTACTTC
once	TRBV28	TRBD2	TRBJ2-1	CATQGTSGGGEQFF	TGTGCCACCCAAGGGACTAGCGGGGGGGGTGAGCAGTTCTTC
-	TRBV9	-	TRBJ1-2	CASSVDGGRSYGYTF	TGTGCCAGCAGCGTAGACGGGGGTCGGAGCTATGGCTACACCTTC
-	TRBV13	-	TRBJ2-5	CASSSLWRAGAQETQYF	TGTGCCAGCAGCTCCCTTTGGAGGGCGGGGGCACAAGAGACCCAGTACTTC
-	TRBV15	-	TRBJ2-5	CATRKRWGTSEETQYF	TGTGCCACCAGAAAGAGATGGGGGACAAGCGAAGAGACCCAGTACTTC
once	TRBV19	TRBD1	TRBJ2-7	CVYDRVSSYEQYF	TGTGTCTACGACAGGGTAAGCTCCTACGAGCAGTACTTC
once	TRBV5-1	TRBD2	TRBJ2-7	CASSPGWTSGSNEQYF	TGCGCCAGCAGTCCTGGCTGGACTAGCGGGAGCAACGAGCAGTACTTC
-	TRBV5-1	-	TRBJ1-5	CASSLTGLPNQPQHF	TGCGCCAGCAGCTTAACAGGGTTACCCAATCAGCCCCAGCATTTT
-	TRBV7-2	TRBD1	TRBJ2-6	CASSLQTGSGANVLTF	TGTGCCAGCAGTTTACAGACAGGGAGTGGGGCCAACGTCCTGACTTTC
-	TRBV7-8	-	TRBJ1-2	CASTPRTSYGYTF	TGTGCCAGCACCCCTCGGACATCCTATGGCTACACCTTC